This TCR beta chain stems from a study of cytotoxic CD8 clonotypes in ibrutinib-treated CLL. Study-wide context: The study included roughly 10 relapsed/refractory and roughly 15 treatment-naive patients; roughly 17 had IGHV unmutated disease. Mean per-sample yields comprised around 230,000 productive templates and tens of thousands of productive rearrangements.

Assay: immunoSEQ multiplex PCR; the TCRdb copy retains only in-frame clones and omits some. The table has fewer than 400,000 clones, over 60% seen once. The study, taken as a whole, reports: Higher circulating CD8+ T-cell counts strongly accompanied higher baseline clonality, above age-matched healthy donors.

The CDR3 totals 14 residues. From germline, CDR1 is LGHNT and CDR2 FRNRAP. V dropped 7 bases and J dropped 2; count of bases not matched to a gene: 8. PBMCs were cryopreserved, and roughly 2.1 micrograms of genomic DNA from them went into TCR beta libraries. Comment on this clone: The antigen is not known.

The receptor was isolated from a human donor with chronic lymphocytic leukemia. This chain joins TRBV12-5 and TRBJ2-7; 7 bases agree with TRBD1. This specimen was PBMCs, taken after 36 months of ibrutinib treatment. CDR3 in amino acids: CASALRQGAYEQYF. The CDR3 coding sequence is TGTGCTAGTGCCCTGAGGCAGGGGGCCTACGAGCAGTACTTC.